This TCR beta chain was found in a study of blood T cells in healthy people across ages. Study observations and caveats: The fall in TCR beta diversity per million T cells was roughly linear with age.

Germline assignment: CDR1 ENHRY and CDR2 SYGVKD. Trimming stripped 3 bases from V and 2 bases from J, with 12 bases between. The CDR3 has 15 amino acids. Then a second PCR, running roughly 7 to 11 cycles, was carried out with a sample-barcoded 5' primer and a J-beta primer mix. Each CDR3 protein gets one entry after TCRdb re-called the 5' RACE reads with MiXCR. The sample includes hundreds of thousands of distinct CDR3 sequences, about 34% of them seen just once. This clonotype was seen ten or more times. The antigen remains undetermined. Input material: blood. The receptor's source is an elderly woman in good health. The gene calls are TRBV10-3 and TRBJ2-3, with D hard to call. For the CDR3, the DNA is TGTGCCATCAGTGACCCAGACGGCCTCACAGATACGCAGTATTTT. Translated, it gives CAISDPDGLTDTQYF.